One sample yielded the 14 T cell receptor beta chains listed below, sequenced in a study of T cell responses to AZD1222 COVID-19 vaccine. Using immunoSEQ multiplex PCR, the repertoire was profiled, and TCRdb retains in-frame clones only, with some absent. The table records around 140,000 clones, more than 85% of them present only once. The sequences come from peripheral blood, collected on day 0 of MenACWY control vaccination. These receptors came from an adult in good health.

The J gene is TRBJ2-7, the V gene TRBV19; D gene uncertain. The CDR3 spans 13 residues. CDR1 is LNHDA, CDR2 SQIVND, per germline (reference sequence). V dropped 6 bases and J dropped 2 bases, with 11 bases sitting between them. In DNA, the CDR3 is TGTGCCAGTAGATCTCCAGGAACCTACGAGCAGTACTTC. Translation gives CASRSPGTYEQYF.

This sequence joins TRBV19 and TRBJ1-5, with D hard to call. The CDR3 is made up of 16 amino acids. V shed 0 bases and J shed 0 bases, with 9 bases lying between them. CDR1 and CDR2 from the germline V gene are LNHDA and SQIVND (reference sequence). This CDR3 is CASSIDGGSSNQPQHF. CDR3 coding DNA: TGTGCCAGTAGTATAGATGGAGGGTCTAGCAATCAGCCCCAGCATTTT.

The chain couples TRBV2 to TRBJ1-6; D may be TRBD1 (5 bases). This CDR3 contains 14 residues. The V end lost 5 bases, the J end lost 7 bases, and 12 bases lay between the germline ends. Looked up from germline, CDR1 is SNHLY and CDR2 is FYNNEI. This CDR3 reads CASSLGGRNSPLHF. CDR3 in DNA: TGTGCCAGCAGTCTCGGGGGGAGAAATTCACCCCTCCACTTT.

This chain connects TRBV3-1 (or the pseudogene TRBV3-2) to TRBJ1-1; D remains ambiguous. This CDR3 spans 18 amino acids. Germline V gene sequence: CDR1 LGHDT, CDR2 YNNKEL (reference sequence). Trimming removed 3 bases from V and 1 base from J, with 21 bases in between. CDR3 DNA: TGTGCCAGCAGCCAGCCCCCCCACGAGGGCCGAAAGAACACTGAAGCTTTCTTT. It yields the protein CASSQPPHEGRKNTEAFF.

V is TRBV11-2 and J is TRBJ2-1; D is possibly TRBD2 (5 bases). The CDR3 has 15 residues. The germline V gene encodes CDR1 SGHAT and CDR2 FQNNGV. The germline V and J ends were trimmed by 2 bases and 8 bases, with 16 bases remaining between them. In nucleotides, the CDR3 is TGTGCCAGCAGCTTAAAAACCGGGGTGAGGGATGAGCAGTTCTTC. Protein product: CASSLKTGVRDEQFF.

V and J are TRBV6-4 and TRBJ1-2; D unclear. The germline CDR1 and CDR2 sequences are MRHNA and SNTAGT. V shed 8 bases and J shed 1 base, with 17 bases lying between them. The CDR3 consists of 15 residues. CDR3 sequence: CASSPAGESNYGYTF. The CDR3 bases are TGTGCCAGCTCACCGGCTGGGGAGAGTAACTATGGCTACACCTTC.

This chain connects TRBV28 to TRBJ2-5, with D perhaps matching TRBD1 or TRBD2 (5 bases each). Trimming took off 4 bases at V and 7 bases at J, with 16 bases between the two ends. Germline CDR1 MDHEN, CDR2 SYDVKM. There are 14 residues in the CDR3. As DNA, the CDR3 is TGTGCCAGCAGTTCCACCGGGACCATAGGGACCCAGTACTTC. It translates to CASSSTGTIGTQYF.

This clone appeared a single time. The chain uses TRBV3-1 (or the pseudogene TRBV3-2) and TRBJ2-3; no clear D gene. Germline-derived CDR1 and CDR2 are LGHDT and YNNKEL (reference sequence). Trimming stripped 6 bases from V and 2 bases from J, with 9 bases between. The CDR3 totals 13 residues. The CDR3 DNA is TGTGCCAGCAGTCGCCACGACACAGATACGCAGTATTTT. Residues: CASSRHDTDTQYF.

The rearrangement uses TRBV27 and TRBJ1-1; 9 bases match TRBD1. The CDR3 has 14 amino acids. V lost 8 bases and J lost 1; bases outside the gene matches: 5. From germline, CDR1 is MNHEY and CDR2 SMNVEV (reference sequence). The CDR3 bases are TGTGCCAGCCGGACAGGGGCAGGGAACACTGAAGCTTTCTTT. Translating it yields CASRTGAGNTEAFF.

The genes are TRBV5-4 and TRBJ2-2; D perhaps matches TRBD1 (6 bases). This CDR3 contains 15 residues. CDR1 and CDR2 from the germline V gene are SGHNT and YYREEE (reference sequence). With 2 bases removed from V and 1 base from J, the gap between germline ends came to 9 bases. CDR3 residues: CASSFGRGNTGELFF. CDR3 nucleotides: TGTGCCAGCAGCTTTGGCAGGGGGAACACCGGGGAGCTGTTTTTT.

Only one count was recorded for this clone. The chain joins TRBV10-3 to TRBJ2-1; 11 bases match TRBD2. The germline V gene has CDR1 ENHRY and CDR2 SYGVKD. This CDR3 region has 16 residues. J gave up 12 bases and V 6 bases, and 16 bases lay outside the gene matches. Here the CDR3 reads CAIRGTLAGEAGRQFF. The CDR3 nucleotides are TGTGCCATCAGGGGCACACTAGCGGGGGAAGCTGGGAGGCAGTTCTTC.

The rearrangement links TRBV11-2 to TRBJ2-7; 9 positions agree with TRBD2. This CDR3 comprises 14 residues. CDR1 SGHAT and CDR2 FQNNGV come from the germline V gene. The V gene end was trimmed by 7 bases and the J gene end by 3 bases; junction bases not matched to a gene: 7. DNA of the CDR3: TGTGCCAGCACCATAGCGGGAGATCTCTACGAGCAGTACTTC. Its protein is CASTIAGDLYEQYF.

The chain is built from TRBV5-1 and TRBJ2-2; 11 positions agree with TRBD2. V shed 3 bases and J 6 bases; nucleotides not matched to a gene: 4. The germline V gene has CDR1 SGHRS and CDR2 YFSETQ. The CDR3 covers 15 residues. The CDR3, as DNA: TGCGCCAGCAGCTATAGCGGGAGGGAGGCCGGGGAGCTGTTTTTT. This gives the protein CASSYSGREAGELFF.

V is TRBV30 and J is TRBJ1-6, with D possibly matching TRBD1 (6 bases). V lost 3 bases, J lost 7 bases, and 13 bases lay in between. This CDR3 is built from 14 residues. Germline V lookup: CDR1 GTSNPN, CDR2 SVGIG (reference sequence). The CDR3 DNA sequence: TGTGCCTGGAGGGTGGCAGGGGACAATTCACCCCTCCACTTT. It specifies CAWRVAGDNSPLHF. The full variable domain, rest sourced from reference TRBV30 and TRBJ1-6, is SQTIHQWPATLVQPVGSPLSLECTVEGTSNPNLYWYRQAAGRGLQLLFYSVGIGQISSEVPQNLSASRPQDRQFILSSKKLLLSDSGFYLCAWRVAGDNSPLHFGNGTRLTVT.